This TCR beta chain comes out of a study of CD8 T cells in Susac syndrome. Study conclusions and caveats: Regarding the TCR sequencing and HLA analysis, the study admitted that a relatively small number of individuals were involved.

After extraction with the RNeasy kit, roughly 0.45 to 1 ug of the RNA was reverse transcribed using random hexamers. TCRdb re-called the immunoSEQ multiplex PCR reads through MiXCR, storing one row per CDR3 protein. The repertoire has under 200,000 distinct CDR3 sequences, roughly 95% of them found once; the top ten carry 0.075% to 0.1%. For this clonotype: What it recognizes is unknown.

CDR1 is SNHLY and CDR2 is FYNNEI in the germline V gene. The CDR3 runs 14 residues. V shed 3 bases, J shed 5 bases, and the junction held 6 bases outside the gene matches. The V and J genes are TRBV2 and TRBJ1-2; 7 nucleotides agree with TRBD1. The sequencing input was CD4+ T cells from PBMCs. The sequence was collected from a human donor with Susac syndrome. CDR3: CASSDPGQQYGYTF. CDR3 nucleotides: TGTGCCAGCAGTGATCCGGGACAGCAATATGGCTACACCTTC.